This passage covers 31 T cell receptor beta chains from one sample sequenced in a study of cytomegalovirus exposure and HLA in healthy donors. Researchers ran the PCR with 60 Vbeta and 13 Jbeta primers. Sequenced by immunoSEQ multiplex PCR; TCRdb stores in-frame clones only, minus some. The sample consists of 150,000 to 200,000 clones, 83% of them appearing once. Material for sequencing was PBMCs. Receptors originate from a man aged 50 or older in good health and CMV-seronegative.

The V gene is TRBV5-6, the J gene TRBJ1-6, with 7 nucleotides matching TRBD1. CDR3 size: 14 residues. Looked up from germline, CDR1 is SGHDT and CDR2 is YYEEEE. J was trimmed by 9 bases and V by 0 bases; bases with no gene match: 3. The CDR3 loop reads CASSLGQGASPLHF. The CDR3 nucleotides read TGTGCCAGCAGCTTGGGACAGGGAGCTTCACCCCTCCACTTT.

This chain links TRBV9 with TRBJ2-2; D possibly corresponds to TRBD2 (7 bases). CDR3 length equals 15 residues. Germline-derived CDR1 and CDR2 are SGDLS and YYNGEE. V shed 6 bases and J shed 3 bases, with 15 bases lying between them. The CDR3 bases are TGTGCCAGCAAAAAGGGGGAGGGCGACACCGGGGAGCTGTTTTTT. Protein product: CASKKGEGDTGELFF.

The genes are TRBV9 and TRBJ2-2; the match to TRBD1 covers 8 bases. The CDR3 totals 17 residues. The germline V gene has CDR1 SGDLS and CDR2 YYNGEE. V lost 1 base and J lost 4; bases outside the gene matches: 9. CDR3 sequence reads: CASSVKGVQGATGELFF. The CDR3, as DNA: TGTGCCAGCAGCGTAAAGGGGGTCCAGGGGGCCACCGGGGAGCTGTTTTTT.

The chain recombines TRBV6-6 with TRBJ1-1, with D tentatively TRBD1 (5 bases). V lost 4 bases and J lost 5, with 14 bases in between. CDR3 length equals 14 residues. From germline, CDR1 is MNHNY and CDR2 SVGAGI (reference sequence). The CDR3 bases are TGTGCCAGCAGTTTGAGGGGCGGGAGGACTGAAGCTTTCTTT. This sequence encodes CASSLRGGRTEAFF.

The table lists this clone with a count of one. The rearrangement uses TRBV29-1 and TRBJ2-1, with 7 bases that match TRBD2. The CDR3 has 14 amino acids. The V and J ends lost 4 bases and 4 bases, in that order; junction bases with no gene match: 7. The germline CDR1 and CDR2 sequences are SQVTM and ANQGSEA. The CDR3 region is CSVVAGDFYNEQFF. DNA for the CDR3: TGCAGCGTTGTCGCGGGGGACTTTTACAATGAGCAGTTCTTC.

Note on this clone: An end of the junction does not agree with germline; a read error may underlie this. This rearrangement joins TRBV19 to TRBJ1-1; D may be TRBD1 (6 bases). The CDR3 runs 15 residues. Germline-derived CDR1 and CDR2 are LNHDA and SQIVND (reference sequence). The CDR3 nucleotides are TGTGCCAGTAGTAGACCTGGACAGATGAACACTGAAGCTTCCTTT. As protein: CASSRPGQMNTEASF.

CDR3 sequence: CASSLAASGRLDEQFF. CDR3 nucleotides: TGTGCCAGCAGCTTAGCAGCTAGCGGGAGGCTGGATGAGCAGTTCTTC. V is TRBV7-6 and J is TRBJ2-1; 11 bases line up with TRBD2. Germline lookup yields CDR1 SGHVS and CDR2 FNYEAQ. This CDR3 has 16 amino acids. Trimming took 0 bases from V and 8 from J; bases not matched to a gene: 6. Full variable domain (missing parts from reference TRBV7-6 and TRBJ2-1): GAGVSQSPRYKVTKRGQDVALRCDPISGHVSLYWYRQALGQGPEFLTYFNYEAQQDKSGLPNDRFSAERPEGSISTLTIQRTEQRDSAMYRCASSLAASGRLDEQFFGPGTRLTVL.

This clone was counted between two and nine times. The V call is TRBV7-9, the J call TRBJ1-1; D not resolved. CDR3 length equals 13 residues. V lost 1 base and J lost 4, with 7 bases in between. Germline V lookup: CDR1 SEHNR, CDR2 FQNEAQ (reference sequence). The CDR3 spells CASSLESGTEAFF. CDR3 nucleotide sequence: TGTGCCAGCAGCTTAGAGTCCGGCACTGAAGCTTTCTTT. Complete variable domain (other parts from reference TRBV7-9 and TRBJ1-1): DTGVSQNPRHKITKRGQNVTFRCDPISEHNRLYWYRQTLGQGPEFLTYFQNEAQLEKSRLLSDRFSAERPKGSFSTLEIQRTEQGDSAMYLCASSLESGTEAFFGQGTRLTVV.

The chain couples TRBV5-5 to TRBJ2-5; 9 bases are shared with TRBD1. V lost 0 bases and J lost 2; bases outside the gene matches: 2. Germline V gives CDR1 SGHKS, CDR2 YYEKEE (reference sequence). The CDR3 totals 15 residues. In nucleotides, the CDR3 is TGTGCCAGCAGCTTGGTTGGGACAGGGCAAGAGACCCAGTACTTC. It translates to CASSLVGTGQETQYF.

This clone has only a few counts. This sequence joins TRBV5-6 and TRBJ1-4; maybe TRBD1 (6 bases). Deletions cut 5 bases from V and 7 bases from J, with 9 bases between. The CDR3 consists of 12 residues. CDR1 is SGHDT, CDR2 YYEEEE, per germline. CDR3: CASRRGGEKLFF. The CDR3 DNA reads TGTGCCAGCAGAAGGGGGGGTGAAAAACTGTTTTTT. The whole variable domain, filled in from reference TRBV5-6 and TRBJ1-4, reads DAGVTQSPTHLIKTRGQQVTLRCSPKSGHDTVSWYQQALGQGPQFIFQYYEEEERQRGNFPDRFSGHQFPNYSSELNVNALLLGDSALYLCASRRGGEKLFFGSGTQLSVL.

The V gene is TRBV19, the J gene TRBJ2-5; D may be TRBD1 (5 bases). The CDR3 totals 14 residues. Germline CDR1 and CDR2: LNHDA and SQIVND (reference sequence). V shed 3 bases and J shed 5 bases, with 13 bases lying between them. For the CDR3, the DNA is TGTGCCAGTAGTATTGCGGCAGGGTTGGAGACCCAGTACTTC. Translating gives CASSIAAGLETQYF. Full variable domain (outside the CDR3, taken from reference TRBV19 and TRBJ2-5): DGGITQSPKYLFRKEGQNVTLSCEQNLNHDAMYWYRQDPGQGLRLIYYSQIVNDFQKGDIAEGYSVSREKKESFPLTVTSAQKNPTAFYLCASSIAAGLETQYFGPGTRLLVL.

The chain links TRBV25-1 to TRBJ2-7; D may be TRBD2 (6 bases). The CDR3 runs 14 residues. Trimming pared 4 bases from V and 6 bases from J, leaving 16 bases between. Looked up from germline, CDR1 is MGHDK and CDR2 is SYGVNS. The CDR3 nucleotides are TGTGCCAGCAGTGTGAGGCGGAGGGGAGGCGAGCAGTACTTC. It codes for CASSVRRRGGEQYF.

The chain couples TRBV7-2 to TRBJ1-6, with D perhaps TRBD1 (6 bases). CDR3 length: 15 residues. Germline lookup yields CDR1 SGHTA and CDR2 FQGNSA. V dropped 2 bases and J dropped 7 bases, with 12 bases sitting between them. The CDR3 spells CASSLQQGLNSPLHF. As DNA, the CDR3 is TGTGCCAGCAGCTTACAACAGGGACTAAATTCACCCCTCCACTTT.

This clone appeared a single time. V usage is TRBV6-6 and J usage is TRBJ2-3; 10 nucleotides line up with TRBD2. The CDR3 is made up of 15 amino acids. J lost 1 base, V lost 6 bases, and 4 bases had no gene match. Germline values: CDR1 MNHNY, CDR2 SVGAGI (reference sequence). CDR3 DNA sequence: TGTGCCAGCAGCGGACTAGCGGCTCGCACAGATACGCAGTATTTT. It is translated as CASSGLAARTDTQYF.

The sample holds one count of this clone. The genes are TRBV2 and TRBJ1-4, with TRBD1 matching 8 bases. Germline V gene lookup returns CDR1 SNHLY and CDR2 FYNNEI. V shed 8 bases, J shed 0 bases, and the junction held 5 bases outside the gene matches. The CDR3 is made up of 15 amino acids. The CDR3 DNA sequence: TGTGCCAGCCGGGACAGGAACACAACTAATGAAAAACTGTTTTTT. This gives the protein CASRDRNTTNEKLFF.

The chain uses TRBV7-2 and TRBJ1-3; no definite D call. The CDR3 length is 14 residues. The V gene lost 1 base and the J gene lost 0 bases, with 4 bases spanning the gap. The germline V gene encodes CDR1 SGHTA and CDR2 FQGNSA. The CDR3 region has the DNA TGTGCCAGCAGCTTAGGTATCTCTGGAAACACCATATATTTT. It translates to CASSLGISGNTIYF.

The chain employs TRBV15 and TRBJ2-2; 7 bases are a match to TRBD1. V gave up 3 bases and J gave up 4 bases; unmatched junction bases: 2. The CDR3 spans 14 residues. Germline CDR1 and CDR2: LNHNV and YYDKDF (reference sequence). DNA for the CDR3: TGTGCCACCAGCAGCGACAGGGTCACCGGGGAGCTGTTTTTT. This encodes CATSSDRVTGELFF.

This clone was detected only once. The rearrangement links TRBV19 to TRBJ1-3; D possibly corresponds to TRBD1 (5 bases). The germline V and J ends were trimmed by 5 bases and 0 bases, with 8 bases remaining between them. From germline, CDR1 is LNHDA and CDR2 SQIVND (reference sequence). This CDR3 has 14 residues. CDR3 bases: TGTGCCAGTAGTGGGGCAGGCTCTGGAAACACCATATATTTT. It translates to CASSGAGSGNTIYF.

V gene TRBV28 combines with J gene TRBJ1-4, with D possibly being TRBD1 (6 bases). CDR3 length: 16 residues. Germline V gives CDR1 MDHEN, CDR2 SYDVKM. V lost 7 bases and J lost 8, with 23 bases in between. CDR3 DNA: TGTGCCAGCATAACCTCTGGGGGGGGCGCAGGGGAAAAACTGTTTTTT. This codes for CASITSGGGAGEKLFF.

The rearrangement links TRBV28 to TRBJ2-5, with D perhaps matching TRBD2 (5 bases). The CDR3 runs 13 residues. Trimming cost V 2 bases and J 9 bases, with 13 bases left between them. Germline V gene sequence: CDR1 MDHEN, CDR2 SYDVKM. The CDR3 here is CASSLTPSLPQYF. The CDR3 DNA sequence: TGTGCCAGCAGTTTAACTCCTAGCTTGCCCCAGTACTTC.

The chain recombines TRBV5-8 with TRBJ1-2, with D uncertain. V was cut by 2 bases and J by 0 bases, with 11 bases left in between. The germline CDR1 and CDR2 sequences are SGHTS and YDEGEE. The CDR3 loop spans 15 amino acids. The CDR3 nucleotides read TGTGCCAGCAGCTTCGTAGGCGGTACTAACTATGGCTACACCTTC. It specifies CASSFVGGTNYGYTF.

In its sample, this clone was seen a few times. The germline gene is not matched at one end of the junction; a read error may be the cause. The rearrangement links TRBV7-7 to TRBJ2-5; 9 bases are a match to TRBD2. The CDR3 runs to 15 residues. The germline CDR1 and CDR2 sequences are SSHAT and FNYEAQ (reference sequence). CDR3 region: CASSLAGEAWETQYF. CDR3 in DNA: TGTGCTAGCAGCTTAGCGGGAGAAGCCTGGGAGACCCAGTACTTC.

The V call is TRBV7-2, the J call TRBJ2-1; 7 nucleotides align to TRBD2. There are 15 residues in the CDR3. Germline V gene sequence: CDR1 SGHTA, CDR2 FQGNSA. The trim removed 1 base at V and 4 bases at J, leaving 4 bases unmatched. The CDR3 spells CASSLDASGYNEQFF. For the CDR3, the DNA is TGTGCCAGCAGCTTAGATGCTAGCGGTTACAATGAGCAGTTCTTC.

The CDR3 DNA follows: TGTGCCAGCTCACCAATAGAGGCTGGCACAGATACGCAGTATTTT. Its protein is CASSPIEAGTDTQYF. The V call is TRBV18, the J call TRBJ2-3; D gene uncertain. From germline, CDR1 is KGHSH and CDR2 LQKENI. The V gene lost 2 bases and the J gene lost 1 base, with 10 bases spanning the gap. The CDR3 length is 15 residues. The whole variable domain, remainder taken from reference TRBV18 and TRBJ2-3, is NAGVMQNPRHLVRRRGQEARLRCSPMKGHSHVYWYRQLPEEGLKFMVYLQKENIIDESGMPKERFSAEFPKEGPSILRIQQVVRGDSAAYFCASSPIEAGTDTQYFGPGTRLTVL.

V is TRBV28 and J is TRBJ2-7; tentative D call: TRBD2 (5 bases). V was cut by 7 bases and J by 7 bases, with 17 bases left in between. Per germline, CDR1 MDHEN and CDR2 SYDVKM. The CDR3 totals 13 residues. The CDR3 bases are TGTGCCAGCACCAATAACTACTCGGGGGAGCAGTACTTC. It codes for CASTNNYSGEQYF.

This chain joins TRBV5-4 and TRBJ2-4; D is possibly TRBD1 (5 bases). Between the trimmed V and J ends, which lost 0 bases and 9 bases, there was a span of 13 bases. Germline V lookup: CDR1 SGHNT, CDR2 YYREEE (reference sequence). The CDR3 has 14 residues. The CDR3 protein is CASSLGRTPSIQYF. Here the CDR3 DNA reads TGTGCCAGCAGCTTGGGCCGGACACCTAGCATTCAGTACTTC.

The V gene is TRBV27, the J gene TRBJ2-7; maybe TRBD1 (5 bases). Germline V CDR1 and CDR2: MNHEY, SMNVEV (reference sequence). The CDR3 extends over 13 amino acids. V lost 5 bases and J lost 3, with 11 bases in between. CDR3 sequence: CASSPGQIYEQYF. The CDR3 DNA is TGTGCCAGCAGTCCCGGACAAATCTACGAGCAGTACTTC.

The V and J genes are TRBV19 and TRBJ2-1, with 8 bases aligning to TRBD2. This CDR3 comprises 14 residues. Unmatched junction bases numbered 6, after V lost 7 bases and J lost 4 bases. Germline lookup yields CDR1 LNHDA and CDR2 SQIVND (reference sequence). The CDR3 loop reads CASKDSGVYNEQFF. The CDR3 DNA is TGTGCCAGTAAGGATAGCGGGGTATACAATGAGCAGTTCTTC.

In its sample, this clone was seen a few times. The CDR3 reads CASSRTGSNQPQHF. CDR3 nucleotides: TGTGCCAGCAGTAGAACAGGGTCAAATCAGCCCCAGCATTTT. The chain has TRBV6-6 and TRBJ1-5; TRBD1 might be the D (6 bases). This CDR3 has 14 residues. The germline V gene has CDR1 MNHNY and CDR2 SVGAGI (reference sequence). V was shortened by 5 bases and J by 4 bases, with 12 bases between the two germline ends.

This clone was observed a handful of times. The chain recombines TRBV7-9 with TRBJ1-1, with 7 bases matching TRBD1. V shed 5 bases and J 1 base; nucleotides not matched to a gene: 7. Germline-derived CDR1 and CDR2 are SEHNR and FQNEAQ (reference sequence). The CDR3 is made up of 15 amino acids. This CDR3 reads CASSPGGTANTEAFF. In nucleotides, the CDR3 is TGTGCCAGCAGCCCAGGCGGGACAGCGAACACTGAAGCTTTCTTT.

The chain is built from TRBV10-3 and TRBJ1-2, with D hard to call. V lost 4 bases and J 3 bases, leaving 6 bases between the germline ends. The CDR3 spans 12 residues. From germline, CDR1 is ENHRY and CDR2 SYGVKD. This chain's CDR3 is CAISGSDYGYTF. CDR3 in DNA: TGTGCCATCAGTGGATCGGACTATGGCTACACCTTC.